Sequencing of this T cell receptor beta chain was carried out in a study of T cell repertoires in aging, cancer and after chemotherapy. Study observations and caveats: Age-matched healthy donors had significantly more diverse, less clonal blood TCR repertoires than untreated cancer patients.

Points on this clonotype: Its antigen is not identified.

The germline CDR1 and CDR2 sequences are MRHNA and SNTAGT. Trimming stripped 6 bases from V and 5 bases from J, with 9 bases between. This CDR3 is built from 12 residues. A mixed TRB-A/B primer pool amplified rearranged TRB by multiplex touch-down PCR. TCRdb called the multiplex PCR reads again in MiXCR, with one record for every CDR3 protein. The sample carries more than 2,500 distinct CDR3 sequences, over 30% recorded once. TCR beta rearrangements were amplified from peripheral blood genomic DNA. This chain connects TRBV6-4 to TRBJ2-3; D is uncertain. Sequencing input: blood. This clonotype originated in a human donor in good health. In nucleotides, the CDR3 is TGTGCCAGCAGCTTGGAAGGAGATACGCAGTATTTT. Amino acids: CASSLEGDTQYF.